This T cell receptor beta chain was retrieved from a study of T cell responses to AZD1222 COVID-19 vaccine. Notes on this clone: Its antigen is not identified.

The study, taken as a whole, reports: Researchers report vaccine-associated CD4 TCRs spanning spike, with dominance at 160-218 and 743-854. Samples come after the peak T cell response, not at day 14.

Clones were sequenced by immunoSEQ multiplex PCR, and TCRdb holds only the in-frame ones, with some missing. The data contain 120,000 to 150,000 clones, about nine tenths of them singletons. Germline values: CDR1 SGDLS, CDR2 YYNGEE. The ends lost 0 bases at V and 10 bases at J; junction bases unmatched: 11. The CDR3 length is 17 residues. V is TRBV9 and J is TRBJ2-1, with TRBD2 matching over 12 bases. Sequencing was performed on peripheral blood, taken 28 days after the second AZD1222 dose. This sequence was found in an adult who received the AZD1222 COVID-19 vaccine. CDR3 loop: CASSVGGLAGRLGEQFF. As DNA, the CDR3 is TGTGCCAGCAGCGTAGGAGGACTAGCGGGGCGGTTAGGGGAGCAGTTCTTC.